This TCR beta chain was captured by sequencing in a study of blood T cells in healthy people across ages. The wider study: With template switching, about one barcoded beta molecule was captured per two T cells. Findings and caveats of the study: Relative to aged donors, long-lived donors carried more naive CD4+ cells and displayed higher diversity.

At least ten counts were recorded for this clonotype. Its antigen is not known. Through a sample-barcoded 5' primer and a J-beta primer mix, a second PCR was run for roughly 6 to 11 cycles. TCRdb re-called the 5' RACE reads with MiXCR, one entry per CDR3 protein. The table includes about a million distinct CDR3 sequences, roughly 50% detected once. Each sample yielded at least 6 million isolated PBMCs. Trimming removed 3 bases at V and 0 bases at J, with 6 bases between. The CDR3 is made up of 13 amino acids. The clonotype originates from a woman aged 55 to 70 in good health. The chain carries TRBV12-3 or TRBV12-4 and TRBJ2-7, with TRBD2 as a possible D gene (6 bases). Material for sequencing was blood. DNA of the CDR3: TGTGCCAGCAGTTTCGGGAGCTCCTACGAGCAGTACTTC. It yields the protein CASSFGSSYEQYF.